This T cell receptor beta chain was recovered during a study of T cells in localized non-small cell lung cancer. Study conclusions and caveats: Out of the top 100 tumor clones, a median around 57 were seen in adjacent lung.

CDR1 is SGHNT and CDR2 is YENEEA in the germline V gene. V was pared by 5 bases and J by 5 bases, with 12 bases of the junction left unmatched. The CDR3 consists of 16 residues. The table lists this clone with many counts. Its antigen is not known. Some clones are missing from TCRdb's copy, which holds only in-frame ones; the method was immunoSEQ multiplex PCR. Seen here are 1,500 to 2,000 clones, under 25% observed once, and the top ten hold under 20%. The sequence derives from a woman aged 40 to 75 with stage I lung adenocarcinoma. Sequenced material: normal lung tissue next to the tumor, taken before any cancer treatment. The chain uses TRBV11-3 and TRBJ2-3; 8 nucleotides line up with TRBD2. CDR3 protein: CASSPRTSRTGDTQYF. The DNA of the CDR3 is TGTGCCAGCAGCCCCAGGACTAGCAGAACGGGAGATACGCAGTATTTT.